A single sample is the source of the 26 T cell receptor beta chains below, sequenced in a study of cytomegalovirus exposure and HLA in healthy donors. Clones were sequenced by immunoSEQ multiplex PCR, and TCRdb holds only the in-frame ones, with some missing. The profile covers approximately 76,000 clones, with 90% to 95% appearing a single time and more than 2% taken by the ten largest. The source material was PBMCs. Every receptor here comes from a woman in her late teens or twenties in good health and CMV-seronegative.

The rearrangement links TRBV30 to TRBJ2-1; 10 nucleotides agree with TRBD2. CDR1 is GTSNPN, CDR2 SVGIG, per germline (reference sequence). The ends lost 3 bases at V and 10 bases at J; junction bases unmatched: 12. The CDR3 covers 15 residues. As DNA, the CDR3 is TGTGCCTGGAGACCTTGGGCTAGCGGGAGTGCAGAGCAGTTCTTC. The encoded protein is CAWRPWASGSAEQFF.

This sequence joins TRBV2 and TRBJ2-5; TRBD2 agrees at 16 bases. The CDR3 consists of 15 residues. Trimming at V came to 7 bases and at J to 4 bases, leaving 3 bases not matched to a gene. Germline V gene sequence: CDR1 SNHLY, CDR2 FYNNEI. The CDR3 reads CASKGLAGGRETQYF. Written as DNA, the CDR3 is TGTGCCAGCAAGGGACTAGCGGGAGGGCGAGAGACCCAGTACTTC.

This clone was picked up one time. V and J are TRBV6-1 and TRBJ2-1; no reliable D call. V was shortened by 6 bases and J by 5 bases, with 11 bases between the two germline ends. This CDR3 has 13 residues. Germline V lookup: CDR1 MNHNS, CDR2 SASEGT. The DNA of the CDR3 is TGTGCCAGCAGCTATGAGGTTCACAATGAGCAGTTCTTC. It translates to CASSYEVHNEQFF.

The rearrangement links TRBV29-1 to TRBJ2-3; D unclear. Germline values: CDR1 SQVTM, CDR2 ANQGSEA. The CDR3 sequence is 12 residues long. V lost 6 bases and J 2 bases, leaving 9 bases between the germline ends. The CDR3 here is CSVGGATDTQYF. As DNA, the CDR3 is TGCAGCGTAGGCGGCGCCACAGATACGCAGTATTTT.

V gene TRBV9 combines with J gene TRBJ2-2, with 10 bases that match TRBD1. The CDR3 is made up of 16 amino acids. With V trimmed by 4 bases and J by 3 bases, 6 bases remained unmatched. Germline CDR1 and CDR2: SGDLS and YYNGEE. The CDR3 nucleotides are TGTGCCAGCAGCCCCAGGACAGGGGGTTACACCGGGGAGCTGTTTTTT. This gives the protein CASSPRTGGYTGELFF.

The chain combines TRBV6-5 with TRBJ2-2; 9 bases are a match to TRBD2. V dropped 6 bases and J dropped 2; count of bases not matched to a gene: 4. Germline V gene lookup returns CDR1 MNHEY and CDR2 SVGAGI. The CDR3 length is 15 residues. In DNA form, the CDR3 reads TGTGCCAGCAGCAGACTAGCGGACAACACCGGGGAGCTGTTTTTT. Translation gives CASSRLADNTGELFF.

In DNA form, the CDR3 reads TGTGCCAGCAGTGAAAGGAGAGCTAGCGGGAGGCCCTCCTACGAGCAGTACTTC. This gives the protein CASSERRASGRPSYEQYF. The V call is TRBV6-1, the J call TRBJ2-7; 11 nucleotides align to TRBD2. Germline V gene lookup returns CDR1 MNHNS and CDR2 SASEGT. Trimming cost V 2 bases and J 0 bases; bases outside gene matches: 9. This CDR3 has 18 residues.

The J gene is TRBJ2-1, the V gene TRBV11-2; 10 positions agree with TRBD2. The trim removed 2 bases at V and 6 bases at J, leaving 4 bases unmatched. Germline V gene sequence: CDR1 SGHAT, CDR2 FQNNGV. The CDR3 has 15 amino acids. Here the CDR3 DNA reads TGTGCCAGCAGCTTAACTAGCGGGACCCTCAATGAGCAGTTCTTC. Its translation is CASSLTSGTLNEQFF.

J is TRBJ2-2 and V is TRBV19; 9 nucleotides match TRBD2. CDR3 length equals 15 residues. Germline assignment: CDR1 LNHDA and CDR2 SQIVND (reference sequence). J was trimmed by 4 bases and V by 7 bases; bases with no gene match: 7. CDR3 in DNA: TGTGCCAGTACGGTAGCGGGGGCGGGCACCGGGGAGCTGTTTTTT. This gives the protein CASTVAGAGTGELFF.

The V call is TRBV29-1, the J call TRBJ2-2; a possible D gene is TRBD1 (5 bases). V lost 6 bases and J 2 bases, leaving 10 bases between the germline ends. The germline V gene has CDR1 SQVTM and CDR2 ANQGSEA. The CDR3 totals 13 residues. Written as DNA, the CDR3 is TGCAGCGTGTCGGACAAAAACACCGGGGAGCTGTTTTTT. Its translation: CSVSDKNTGELFF.

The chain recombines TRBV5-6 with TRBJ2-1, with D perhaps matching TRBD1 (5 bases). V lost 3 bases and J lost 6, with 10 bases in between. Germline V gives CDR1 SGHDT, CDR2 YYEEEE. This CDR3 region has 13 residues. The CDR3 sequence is CASSYPGLNEQFF. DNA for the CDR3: TGTGCCAGCAGCTACCCAGGGCTCAATGAGCAGTTCTTC.

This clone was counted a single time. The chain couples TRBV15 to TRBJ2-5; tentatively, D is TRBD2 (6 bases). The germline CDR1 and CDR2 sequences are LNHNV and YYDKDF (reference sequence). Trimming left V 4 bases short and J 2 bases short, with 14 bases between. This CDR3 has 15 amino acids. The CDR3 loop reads CATSTRRDSQETQYF. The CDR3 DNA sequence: TGTGCCACCAGCACTCGAAGGGACTCGCAAGAGACCCAGTACTTC.

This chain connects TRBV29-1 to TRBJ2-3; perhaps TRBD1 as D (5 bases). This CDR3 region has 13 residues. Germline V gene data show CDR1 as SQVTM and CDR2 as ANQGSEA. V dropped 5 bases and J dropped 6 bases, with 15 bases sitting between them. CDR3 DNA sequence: TGCAGCGTTCCTGGGGCTGGGGCGGATACGCAGTATTTT. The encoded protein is CSVPGAGADTQYF.

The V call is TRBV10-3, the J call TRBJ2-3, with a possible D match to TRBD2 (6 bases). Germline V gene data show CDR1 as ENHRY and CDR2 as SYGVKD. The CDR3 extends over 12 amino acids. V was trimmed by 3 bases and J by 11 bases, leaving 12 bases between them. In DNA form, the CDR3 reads TGTGCCATCAGTGACCCTCCGGGGGAGCAGTATTTT. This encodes CAISDPPGEQYF.

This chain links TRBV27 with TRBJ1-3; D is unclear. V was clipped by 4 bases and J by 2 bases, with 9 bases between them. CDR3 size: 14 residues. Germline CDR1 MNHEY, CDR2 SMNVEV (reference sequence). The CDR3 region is CASSSPGAGNTIYF. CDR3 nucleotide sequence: TGTGCCAGCAGTTCCCCGGGTGCTGGAAACACCATATATTTT.

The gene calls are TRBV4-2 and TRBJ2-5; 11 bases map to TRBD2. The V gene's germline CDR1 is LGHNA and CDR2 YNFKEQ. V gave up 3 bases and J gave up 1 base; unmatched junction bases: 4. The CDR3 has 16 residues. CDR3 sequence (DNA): TGTGCCAGCAGCCATAATAGCGGGGGGGCCCAAGAGACCCAGTACTTC. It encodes CASSHNSGGAQETQYF.

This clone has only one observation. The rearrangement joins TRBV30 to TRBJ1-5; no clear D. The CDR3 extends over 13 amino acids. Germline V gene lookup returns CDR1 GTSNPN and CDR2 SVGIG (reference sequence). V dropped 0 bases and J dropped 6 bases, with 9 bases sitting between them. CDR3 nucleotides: TGTGCCTGGAGTGTATACGCAGGTCAGCCCCAGCATTTT. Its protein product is CAWSVYAGQPQHF.

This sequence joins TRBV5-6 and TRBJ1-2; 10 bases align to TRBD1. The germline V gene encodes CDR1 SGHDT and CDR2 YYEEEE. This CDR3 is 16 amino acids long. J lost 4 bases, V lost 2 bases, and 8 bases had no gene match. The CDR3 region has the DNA TGTGCCAGCAGCTTTGACAGGACAGGGGGAATCTATGGCTACACCTTC. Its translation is CASSFDRTGGIYGYTF.

In nucleotides, the CDR3 is TGTGCCAGCATTGGCCCGAACACCGGGGAGCTGTTTTTT. Translating gives CASIGPNTGELFF. This chain connects TRBV9 to TRBJ2-2; D is undetermined. Per germline, CDR1 SGDLS and CDR2 YYNGEE. The CDR3 is 13 amino acids. V gave up 6 bases and J gave up 0 bases, with 6 bases separating them.

CDR3 nucleotides: TGTGCCATCAGTGACAGGGTCGGAAATCAGCCCCAGCATTTT. Translating gives CAISDRVGNQPQHF. This sequence joins TRBV10-3 and TRBJ1-5; maybe TRBD1 (5 bases). There are 14 residues in the CDR3. V was trimmed by 3 bases and J by 4 bases, leaving 10 bases between them. Germline CDR1 ENHRY, CDR2 SYGVKD.

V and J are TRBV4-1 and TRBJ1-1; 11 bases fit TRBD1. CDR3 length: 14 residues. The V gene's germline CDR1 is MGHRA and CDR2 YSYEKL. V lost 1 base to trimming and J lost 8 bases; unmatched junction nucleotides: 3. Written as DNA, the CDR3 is TGCGCCAGCAGCCAAGGGGGACAGGGGGAGGAAGCTTTCTTT. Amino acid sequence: CASSQGGQGEEAFF.

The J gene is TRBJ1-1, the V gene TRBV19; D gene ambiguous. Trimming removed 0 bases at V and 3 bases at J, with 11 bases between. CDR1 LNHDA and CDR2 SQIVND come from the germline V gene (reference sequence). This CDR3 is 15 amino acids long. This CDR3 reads CASSIETRKDTEAFF. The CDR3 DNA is TGTGCCAGTAGTATAGAGACAAGGAAGGACACTGAAGCTTTCTTT.

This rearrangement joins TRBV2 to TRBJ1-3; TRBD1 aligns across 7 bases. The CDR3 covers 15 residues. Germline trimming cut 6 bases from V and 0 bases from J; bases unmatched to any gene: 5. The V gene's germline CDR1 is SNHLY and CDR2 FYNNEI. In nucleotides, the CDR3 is TGTGCCAGCAGGGCGACAGGGATCTCTGGAAACACCATATATTTT. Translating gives CASRATGISGNTIYF.

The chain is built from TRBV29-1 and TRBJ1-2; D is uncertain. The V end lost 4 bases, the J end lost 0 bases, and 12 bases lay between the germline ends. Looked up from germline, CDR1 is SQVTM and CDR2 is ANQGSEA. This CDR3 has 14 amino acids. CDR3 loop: CSVVAADTNYGYTF. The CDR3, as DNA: TGCAGCGTTGTAGCCGCGGATACTAACTATGGCTACACCTTC.

CDR3 nucleotide sequence: TGTGCCAGCAGCCGTACAGGGGGCGCAGGCTATGGCTACACCTTC. Translating gives CASSRTGGAGYGYTF. The chain carries TRBV28 and TRBJ1-2, with 9 nucleotides matching TRBD1. Germline lookup yields CDR1 MDHEN and CDR2 SYDVKM. Germline trimming cut 6 bases from V and 4 bases from J; bases unmatched to any gene: 9. The CDR3 is made up of 15 amino acids.

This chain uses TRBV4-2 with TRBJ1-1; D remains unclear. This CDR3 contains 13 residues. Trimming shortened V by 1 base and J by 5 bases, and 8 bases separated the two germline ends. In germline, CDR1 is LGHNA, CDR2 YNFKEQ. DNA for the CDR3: TGTGCCAGCAGCCAAGGTCTCAGGACTGAAGCTTTCTTT. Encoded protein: CASSQGLRTEAFF.